This T cell receptor beta chain was obtained from a study of T cells in Graves' hyperthyroidism and ophthalmopathy. Patients aged 18 to 65 with hyperthyroidism were newly diagnosed, with duration under 2 months. Patients were excluded for uncontrolled infection, other autoimmune disease, pregnancy or lactation. Clinical symptoms, serum thyroxine, TRAb, thyroid ultrasound and orbital computed tomography established diagnosis. This clonotype was detected ten times or more. Antigen: not known. Notes on the study in general: Ophthalmopathy was separated from stable hyperthyroidism by a 13 V-J model.

RNA transcripts gave rise to amplified TCR beta CDR3 regions. HTBI primers were employed in a first-round RT-PCR of the TCR CDR3. TCRdb reanalysed the multiplex PCR reads using MiXCR and keeps one entry per CDR3 protein. The sample lists about 740,000 distinct CDR3 sequences; 14% were seen once. In germline, CDR1 is LGHDT, CDR2 YNNKEL (reference sequence). CDR3 length equals 16 residues. The V end lost 4 bases, the J end lost 0 bases, and 13 bases lay between the germline ends. The chain uses TRBV3-1 and TRBJ1-3; no firm D call. This clonotype was sampled from a woman in her late teens or twenties with Graves' hyperthyroidism. Specimen: blood. CDR3 in amino acids: CASSPEYTGSGNTIYF. CDR3 nucleotide sequence: TGTGCCAGCAGCCCCGAGTACACCGGCTCTGGAAACACCATATATTTT. The complete variable domain, with remaining parts taken from reference TRBV3-1 and TRBJ1-3, reads DTAVSQTPKYLVTQMGNDKSIKCEQNLGHDTMYWYKQDSKKFLKIMFSYNNKELIINETVPNRFSPKSPDKAHLNLHINSLELGDSAVYFCASSPEYTGSGNTIYFGEGSWLTVV.